The source of this T cell receptor (beta chain) is a study of regulatory T cells in long-lasting Graves disease. This clonotype has at least ten counts. Its antigen is unknown. The length of the CDR3 is 14 residues. V lost 4 bases and J lost 1; bases outside the gene matches: 3. Germline V gene data show CDR1 as SEHNR and CDR2 as FQNEAQ (reference sequence). Time point here: newly diagnosed GD, antithyroid drugs for less than 3 months. PBMC-derived RNA was used for the TCR library. Study observations and caveats: Persistent disease was associated with favored TRBV28 usage and with favored use of TRBJ1-2 and TRBJ2-5.

Arm-PCR with iRepertoire HTBI primers amplified the CDR3 regions for these TCR beta libraries. Using its own MiXCR run on the multiplex PCR reads, TCRdb lists one record per CDR3 protein. The table records 580,000 or so distinct CDR3 sequences, more than 15% of them present only once. These data were also reused for a study on T cells in Graves' hyperthyroidism and ophthalmopathy.

The specimen was peripheral blood mononuclear cells (PBMCs), collected at new diagnosis, from a patient treated with antithyroid drugs. This receptor was obtained from a man aged 18 to 29 with Graves disease. V gene TRBV7-9 combines with J gene TRBJ1-1, with 7 positions matching TRBD1. DNA of the CDR3: TGTGCCAGCAGCTCAGGGACAGAGAACACTGAAGCTTTCTTT. Translated, it gives CASSSGTENTEAFF.